The clone carrying this T cell receptor beta chain has just a few counts. Its specificity is not known. The source of the sample is a study of T-cell reconstitution after alpha-beta-depleted transplantation in children. Study-level findings and limits: Among T cells one year after transplant, newly produced cells accounted for most counts and diversity. TCRbeta diversity was high at day 60 in some patients (a result of surviving recipient T cells and thymic progenitors). Expanded graft clones numbering several hundred reportedly gave rise to alpha-beta T cells about two months after transplant.

Germline V gene lookup returns CDR1 DFQATT and CDR2 SNEGSKA (reference sequence). The CDR3 runs 11 residues. V was shortened by 0 bases and J by 10 bases, with 7 bases between the two germline ends. Unique molecular identifiers featured in how the TCRbeta library was prepared. Via MiXCR, TCRdb re-called the PCR reads, giving one row per CDR3 protein. The top ten clones hold about 16% of a sample with approximately 97,000 distinct CDR3 sequences, 6% to 9% of them seen once. The V and J genes are TRBV20-1 and TRBJ2-1; D gene uncertain. The source is a boy between 2 and 10 years old with acute lymphoblastic leukemia, due to receive a stem cell transplant. The sample in question was PBMCs, obtained before TCRalphabeta/CD19-depleted stem cell transplant. CDR3 region: CSARDLKEQFF. Here the CDR3 DNA reads TGCAGTGCTAGAGATCTTAAAGAGCAGTTCTTC.